Each of the 9 T cell receptor beta chains below was sequenced from the same sample in a study of T cell responses to AZD1222 COVID-19 vaccine. TCRdb's table, derived via immunoSEQ multiplex PCR, lists solely in-frame clones and lacks some. The sample comprises about 120,000 clones, over 75% of which are singletons, and around 4.6% rests with the top ten. Source: peripheral blood, taken on day 0 of AZD1222 vaccination. The source of these receptors is an adult in good health.

CDR3 bases: TGTGCCATCAGTGAGTCGGGACACAGGGTGTCCTACAATGAGCAGTTCTTC. Its protein product is CAISESGHRVSYNEQFF. The V gene is TRBV10-3, the J gene TRBJ2-1; maybe TRBD1 (6 bases). V lost 0 bases, J lost 1 base, and 13 bases lay in between. There are 17 residues in the CDR3. Germline V lookup: CDR1 ENHRY, CDR2 SYGVKD.

With respect to this clone: This sample includes further DNA sequences coding for the same CDR3. CDR3 protein: CASSYSTATNEKLFF. CDR3 DNA: TGTGCCAGCAGTTACTCTACAGCAACTAATGAAAAACTGTTTTTT. This chain connects TRBV6-5 to TRBJ1-4; D is unresolved. There are 15 residues in the CDR3. Germline V lookup: CDR1 MNHEY, CDR2 SVGAGI. With 0 bases removed from V and 0 bases from J, the gap between germline ends came to 5 bases.

In DNA, the CDR3 is TGTGCCAGCTCAGCTTATTCAGGGGCCGGTCAGCCCCAGCATTTT. Translation: CASSAYSGAGQPQHF. The chain couples TRBV11-2 to TRBJ1-5; maybe TRBD1 (6 bases). This CDR3 contains 15 residues. Trimming pared 8 bases from V and 6 bases from J, leaving 20 bases between. The germline V gene has CDR1 SGHAT and CDR2 FQNNGV.

V is TRBV10-1 and J is TRBJ2-1, with 7 bases identical to TRBD2. The CDR3 sequence is 15 residues long. Germline loops: CDR1 WNHNN, CDR2 SYGVQD (reference sequence). V trimming: 2 bases; J trimming: 2 bases; junction bases outside the gene matches: 3. Here the CDR3 DNA reads TGCGCCAGCAGTGAGAGTAGCGGGCCCTACAATGAGCAGTTCTTC. Amino acids: CASSESSGPYNEQFF.

The J gene is TRBJ1-5, the V gene TRBV2; weak D call: TRBD1 (5 bases). This CDR3 is built from 15 residues. Trimming removed 5 bases from V and 4 bases from J, with 15 bases in between. In germline, CDR1 is SNHLY, CDR2 FYNNEI. This CDR3 reads CASSLQRGSNQPQHF. The DNA of the CDR3 is TGTGCCAGCAGTCTACAGAGGGGTTCAAATCAGCCCCAGCATTTT.

The rearrangement joins TRBV28 to TRBJ1-2; 7 positions agree with TRBD1. The CDR3 covers 15 residues. Germline CDR1 is MDHEN and CDR2 is SYDVKM. Germline trimming cut 6 bases from V and 0 bases from J; bases unmatched to any gene: 7. The CDR3 here is CASSLRGQTNYGYTF. The DNA for the CDR3 is TGTGCCAGCAGCCTGCGGGGACAGACTAACTATGGCTACACCTTC.

The V and J genes are TRBV24-1 and TRBJ2-4; 10 nucleotides agree with TRBD1. This CDR3 is 16 amino acids long. The V and J ends lost 3 bases and 4 bases, in that order; junction bases with no gene match: 5. CDR1 is KGHDR, CDR2 SFDVKD, per germline. CDR3 in amino acids: CATSDPGQGIKNIQYF. The CDR3 DNA reads as TGTGCCACCAGTGATCCGGGACAGGGGATTAAAAACATTCAGTACTTC.

The chain is built from TRBV25-1 and TRBJ1-6, with D maybe TRBD1 (5 bases). V shed 6 bases and J shed 0 bases, with 15 bases lying between them. Germline loops: CDR1 MGHDK, CDR2 SYGVNS. The CDR3 is made up of 17 amino acids. For the CDR3, the DNA is TGTGCCAGCAGAGCCGGGACGGGAAGCTCCTATAATTCACCCCTCCACTTT. It is translated as CASRAGTGSSYNSPLHF.

The gene calls are TRBV30 and TRBJ1-2; TRBD1 agrees at 11 bases. The CDR3 has 14 residues. The germline CDR1 and CDR2 sequences are GTSNPN and SVGIG (reference sequence). With 3 bases clipped from V and 8 bases from J, the junction kept 8 bases outside the gene matches. The CDR3 reads CAWRGGQGALGYTF. CDR3 nucleotides: TGTGCCTGGAGAGGTGGACAGGGGGCTTTGGGCTACACCTTC.